A selection of T cell receptor beta chains follows, all from one sample in a study of OX40 agonist ivuxolimab in advanced cancers. Assay: immunoSEQ multiplex PCR; the TCRdb copy retains only in-frame clones and omits some. The data hold about 54,000 clones, with around four fifths observed a single time. Sequences were derived from CD4+ or CD8+ T cells sorted from blood, sampled in a trial of the OX40 agonist ivuxolimab. The receptors were sampled from an adult with an advanced solid tumor such as melanoma, head and neck, liver or kidney cancer. Each CDR3 is given without its conserved first and last residue.

j_call cdr3_length v_call cdr3_aa
TRBJ2-3 15 TRBV4-1 ASSQDGGTSGADTQY
TRBJ1-4 12 TRBV5-1 ASSPGPPQEKLF
TRBJ1-1 11 TRBV6-6 ASSYGGNTEAF
TRBJ2-2 18 TRBV27 ASSPHLKPSGRRDTGELF
TRBJ1-3 15 TRBV2 ASSHPVDRSSGNTIY
TRBJ1-1 11 TRBV14 ASSLGPDTEAF
TRBJ2-7 15 TRBV28 ASRSPGTGGYYDEQY
TRBJ2-3 12 TRBV28 ASSLGGSANTQY
TRBJ1-1 12 TRBV7-2 ASSPLGGVTEAF
TRBJ1-4 12 TRBV19 ASSTTGGGEKLF
TRBJ2-5 15 TRBV11-2 ASSFLTSGLIQETQY
TRBJ1-1 12 TRBV11-2 ASSLKAPGTEAF
TRBJ1-2 11 TRBV7-2 ASSLQALYGYT
TRBJ2-1 13 TRBV6-5 ASRRYRDYNNEQF
TRBJ1-1 10 TRBV5-1 ASSLTDTEAF
TRBJ1-4 14 TRBV28 ASSLGIEATNEKLF
TRBJ1-1 13 TRBV11-2 ASSMGQARNTEAF
TRBJ2-5 10 TRBV28 ASSSTEETQY